Listed below are T cell receptor beta chains from one sample, sequenced in a study of graft-versus-host responses after intestinal transplantation. Method: immunoSEQ multiplex PCR; TCRdb's copy keeps in-frame clones and lacks some. Here the sample spans about 15,000 clones, about 29% being singletons. Sample: alloreactive CD4+ T cells from a mixed lymphocyte reaction culture, taken before intestinal transplant. The receptors originated from a human patient who received an intestinal transplant. Both conserved end residues are part of each CDR3. A D gene is named only where the DNA matches it firmly. Size tells how often a clone was seen (once, few, many) or the class of an expanded clone, and some rows leave it out.

d_gene	abundance	v_gene	j_gene	CDR3nt	CDR3aa
.	few	TRBV6-6	TRBJ2-7	TGTGCCAGCAGTTACGTAGACTTGTACGAGCAGTACTTC	CASSYVDLYEQYF
.	few	TRBV30	TRBJ2-2	TGTGCCTGGAGTGTCACGAGTCGCGGGGAGCTGTTTTTT	CAWSVTSRGELFF
TRBD2	few	TRBV5-8	TRBJ2-7	TGTGCCAGCAGCAGACTAGCGGGATCCTACGAGCAGTACTTC	CASSRLAGSYEQYF
TRBD1	few	TRBV5-4	TRBJ2-5	TGTGCCAGCAGCTCGCGGACAGGGTACCAAGAGACCCAGTACTTC	CASSSRTGYQETQYF
.	few	TRBV30	TRBJ1-2	TGTGCCTGTCCCCTGGGGCCTTTCTATGGCTACACCTTC	CACPLGPFYGYTF
.	.	TRBV19	TRBJ1-2	TGTGCCAGTAGTAGGGCCGGCAGGGGATTTAACTATGGCTACACCTTC	CASSRAGRGFNYGYTF
.	.	TRBV28	TRBJ2-1	TGTGCCGGGCGGGACTCATCCTACAATGAGCAGTTCTTC	CAGRDSSYNEQFF
.	once	TRBV9	TRBJ1-1	TGTGCCAGCAGCGTAGCCGATGGCACTGAAGCTTTCTTT	CASSVADGTEAFF
.	.	TRBV5-4	TRBJ2-5	TGTGCCAGCAACAAAGAGAGGATTCAAGAGACCCAGTACTTC	CASNKERIQETQYF
TRBD1	medium-sized	TRBV5-4	TRBJ2-7	TGTGCCAGCAGCTTGGTGGACAGGGTAATCGAGCAGTACTTC	CASSLVDRVIEQYF
.	few	TRBV5-6	TRBJ2-5	TGTGCCAGCAGATCCCAAGAGATCCAGTACTTC	CASRSQEIQYF
.	medium-sized	TRBV7-2	TRBJ2-1	TGTGCCAGCAGCTTAGTGCTAGCCGGAGAGCAGTTCTTC	CASSLVLAGEQFF
TRBD1	few	TRBV13	TRBJ1-2	TGTGCCAGCAGCCGGGACAGGGGGGGCTACACCTTC	CASSRDRGGYTF
.	medium-sized	TRBV5-4	TRBJ1-2	TGTGCCAGCAGCGCCGGGGGCCGTTTGGGCTATGGCTACACCTTC	CASSAGGRLGYGYTF
.	.	TRBV7-3	TRBJ1-5	TGTGCCAGCAGCTTCCCGGACCGGGAAGGTCAGCCCCAGCATTTT	CASSFPDREGQPQHF
TRBD2	.	TRBV29-1	TRBJ2-1	TGCAGCTCTCGGACTAGCGGGAGGGATTACAATGAGCAGTTCTTC	CSSRTSGRDYNEQFF
.	.	TRBV5-4	TRBJ1-5	TGTGCCAGCAGCACGAACAGGAAAAATCAGCCCCAGCATTTT	CASSTNRKNQPQHF
TRBD2	.	TRBV14	TRBJ2-7	TGTGCCCCGGGGGGGTACTGGTACGAGCAGCACTTC	CAPGGYWYEQHF
.	.	TRBV7-9	TRBJ1-1	TGTGCCAGCAGCCGTAGTGGGAGCCCTGAAGCTTTCTTT	CASSRSGSPEAFF
TRBD1	.	TRBV30	TRBJ1-1	TGTGCCGGGCGCGCAGGGGGGGGGACTGAAGCTTTCTTT	CAGRAGGGTEAFF
TRBD2	.	TRBV6-5	TRBJ2-7	TGTGCCAGCAGTTACTCAGCTAGCGGGAGCCCGTACGAGCAGTACTTC	CASSYSASGSPYEQYF
.	few	TRBV4-3	TRBJ2-3	TGCGCCAGCAGCCAGCGGGATACGCAGTATTTT	CASSQRDTQYF
.	.	TRBV7-2	TRBJ2-2	TGTGCCAGCAGCCCGATCACCGGGGAGCTGTTTTTT	CASSPITGELFF
.	.	TRBV5-4	TRBJ1-1	TGTGCCAGCAGCTTGTCCCTATCCAAGAGAGGCACTGAAGCTTTCTTT	CASSLSLSKRGTEAFF
.	few	TRBV6-1	TRBJ2-1	TGTGCCAGCGGGAGGATGGGTGAGCAGTTCTTC	CASGRMGEQFF
.	.	TRBV30	TRBJ2-6	TGTGCCTGGAGTGTGGGGGGGCGAGGGGCCAACGTCCTGACTTTC	CAWSVGGRGANVLTF
TRBD1	.	TRBV6-5	TRBJ2-3	TGTGCCAGCACCGACAGGGCCCCCCTCACAGATACGCAGTATTTT	CASTDRAPLTDTQYF
.	few	TRBV5-6	TRBJ1-4	TGTGCCAGCAGCTTGGCACACCGGTCAACTAATGAAAAACTGTTTTTT	CASSLAHRSTNEKLFF
.	few	TRBV7-3	TRBJ1-2	TGTGCCAGCCAAGCGGGGGTCTCCTATGGCTACACCTTC	CASQAGVSYGYTF
TRBD1	.	TRBV25-1	TRBJ1-4	TGTGCCAGCAGTGAATATTTAGACAGGGTAATGTTTTTT	CASSEYLDRVMFF
TRBD1	.	TRBV6-8	TRBJ1-1	TGTGCCAGCAGTGGACAGGTTGCAAACACTGAAGCTTTCTTT	CASSGQVANTEAFF
.	.	TRBV6-6	TRBJ1-2	TGTGCCAGCACCCGCGGGGGGGGATTGGACTATGGCTACACCTTC	CASTRGGGLDYGYTF
TRBD2	.	TRBV2	TRBJ2-2	TGTGCCAGCACTCGGACTAGCGGGAGTCCCGGGGAGCTGTTTTTT	CASTRTSGSPGELFF
TRBD1	.	TRBV7-8	TRBJ1-2	TGTGCCAGCAGCCCGGACAGGGATCGTGGCTACACCTTC	CASSPDRDRGYTF
.	medium-sized	TRBV28	TRBJ1-2	TGTGCCAGCACCTGGGGCAGGGCAGACTATGGCTACACCTTC	CASTWGRADYGYTF
TRBD1	.	TRBV7-2	TRBJ1-1	TGTGCCAGCAGACGGGACAGAGGCACTGAAGCTTTCTTT	CASRRDRGTEAFF
TRBD2	few	TRBV4-3	TRBJ2-2	TGCGCCAGCAGCCATAGCTTTGGGACTAGCGGGAACACCGGGGAGCTGTTTTTT	CASSHSFGTSGNTGELFF
.	few	TRBV2	TRBJ2-3	TGTGCCAGCAGGGACACAAGAACCCCCACAGATACGCAGTATTTT	CASRDTRTPTDTQYF
TRBD2	few	TRBV19	TRBJ2-5	TGTGCCAGTAGTTTAGTTTCGCGGCTAGCGGGTCAAGAGACCCAGTACTTC	CASSLVSRLAGQETQYF
.	.	TRBV7-2	TRBJ2-2	TGTGCCAGCAGCTTATATTTTAGGGGGACCGGGGAGCTGTTTTTT	CASSLYFRGTGELFF
.	.	TRBV5-4	TRBJ2-7	TGTGCCAGCAGCCAAGGACCTGTGAGCGAGCAGTACTTC	CASSQGPVSEQYF
TRBD2	.	TRBV19	TRBJ2-1	TGTGCCAGTAGTATATCTAGCGGGGAGGAGCAGTTCTTC	CASSISSGEEQFF
.	medium-sized	TRBV6-1	TRBJ1-4	TGTGCCAGCAGTGCCAGGGACGGAGAAAAACTGTTTTTT	CASSARDGEKLFF
.	.	TRBV2	TRBJ1-2	TGTGCCAGCAGGAACGCCGGGACCCTAGTTAGTTATGGCTACACCTTC	CASRNAGTLVSYGYTF
.	.	TRBV6-6	TRBJ2-7	TGTGCCAGCAGTTCGGCCCCAGGGACCTACGAGCAGTACTTC	CASSSAPGTYEQYF
.	.	TRBV6-6	TRBJ1-5	TGTGCCAGCAGCCGGGGGGGCGATCAGCCCCAGCATTTT	CASSRGGDQPQHF
.	.	TRBV6-1	TRBJ1-1	TGTGCCAGCAGTACCAAAACGGGAGCTTTCTTT	CASSTKTGAFF